This T cell receptor beta chain stems from a study of cytotoxic CD8 clonotypes in ibrutinib-treated CLL. Study at large: Among patients, approximately 25 responded partially and 2 completely; around 15 then stayed remitted and around 12 progressed after median around 70 months. General observations from the study: Among the clonotypes, public ones were uncommon and contracted or held stable on treatment.

Measured with immunoSEQ multiplex PCR; TCRdb has only the in-frame clones, and not every one. The table records 300,000 to 400,000 clones, 67% of them present only once. Cryopreserved PBMCs provided about 2 micrograms of genomic DNA for the TCR beta libraries. The CDR3 loop spans 12 amino acids. Trimming removed 8 bases at V and 1 base at J, with 6 bases between. Per germline, CDR1 SNHLY and CDR2 FYNNEI. In the case of this clone: Its antigen remains unidentified.

Sample: PBMCs, taken after 36 months of ibrutinib treatment. The receptor was isolated from a human donor with chronic lymphocytic leukemia. The V gene is TRBV2, the J gene TRBJ1-5, with D hard to call. CDR3 region: CASADSNQPQHF. DNA of the CDR3: TGTGCCAGCGCAGACAGCAATCAGCCCCAGCATTTT. Looking up the rest from reference TRBV2 and TRBJ1-5 gives the full variable domain: EPEVTQTPSHQVTQMGQEVILRCVPISNHLYFYWYRQILGQKVEFLVSFYNNEISEKSEIFDDQFSVERPDGSNFTLKIRSTKLEDSAMYFCASADSNQPQHFGDGTRLSIL.